This TCR beta chain stems from a study of cytomegalovirus exposure and HLA in healthy donors. Findings of the study overall: With high specificity and sensitivity, the classifier reportedly diagnosed cytomegalovirus status.

This CDR3 region has 15 residues. With 1 base clipped from V and 5 bases from J, the junction kept 4 bases outside the gene matches. Per the germline V gene, CDR1 is SGHVS and CDR2 is FQNEAQ. Primers for the PCR totalled 60 Vbeta and 13 Jbeta. Produced via immunoSEQ multiplex PCR; TCRdb's table is partial and in-frame only. This table holds roughly 130,000 clones, 80% found once. As for this clone: Its specificity is not known.

Material for sequencing was PBMCs. The chain carries TRBV7-8 and TRBJ2-1; 8 bases map to TRBD2. This sequence originates from a man aged 25-40 years in good health and CMV-seronegative. The CDR3 nucleotides are TGTGCCAGCAGCTTAGGTCCAGCGGGAGACAATGAGCAGTTCTTC. Encoded protein: CASSLGPAGDNEQFF.